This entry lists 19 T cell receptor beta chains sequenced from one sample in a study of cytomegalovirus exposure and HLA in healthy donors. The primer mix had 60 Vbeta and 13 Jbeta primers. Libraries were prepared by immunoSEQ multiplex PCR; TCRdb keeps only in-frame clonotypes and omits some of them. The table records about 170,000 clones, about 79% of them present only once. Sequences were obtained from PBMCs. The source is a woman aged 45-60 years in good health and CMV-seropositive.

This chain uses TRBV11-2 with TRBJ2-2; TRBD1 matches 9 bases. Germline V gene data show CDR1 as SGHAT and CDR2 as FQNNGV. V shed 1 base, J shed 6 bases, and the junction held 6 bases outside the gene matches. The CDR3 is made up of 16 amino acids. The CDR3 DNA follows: TGTGCCAGCAGCTTAGCGGGACAGGGAAAGTCCGGGGAGCTGTTTTTT. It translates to CASSLAGQGKSGELFF.

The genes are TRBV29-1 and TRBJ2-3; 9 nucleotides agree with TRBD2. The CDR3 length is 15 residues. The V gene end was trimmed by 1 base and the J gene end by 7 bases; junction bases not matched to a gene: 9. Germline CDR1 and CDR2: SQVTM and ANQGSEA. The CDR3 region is CSVEVGGLATNTQYF. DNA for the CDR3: TGCAGCGTTGAAGTGGGGGGACTAGCTACAAATACGCAGTATTTT.

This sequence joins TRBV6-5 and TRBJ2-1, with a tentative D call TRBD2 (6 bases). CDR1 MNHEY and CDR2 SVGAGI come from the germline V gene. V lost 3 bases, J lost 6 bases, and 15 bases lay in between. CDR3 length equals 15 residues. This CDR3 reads CASSYGGSTPNEQFF. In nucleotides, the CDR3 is TGTGCCAGCAGTTATGGGGGGTCTACCCCCAATGAGCAGTTCTTC.

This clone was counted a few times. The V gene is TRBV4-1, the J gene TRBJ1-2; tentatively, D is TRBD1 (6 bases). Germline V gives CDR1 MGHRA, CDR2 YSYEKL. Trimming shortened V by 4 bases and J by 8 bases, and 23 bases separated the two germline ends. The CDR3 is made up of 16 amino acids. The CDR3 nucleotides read TGCGCCAGCAGCCCTCTAGCGGGACAACCCGGGAGAGGCTACACCTTC. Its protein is CASSPLAGQPGRGYTF.

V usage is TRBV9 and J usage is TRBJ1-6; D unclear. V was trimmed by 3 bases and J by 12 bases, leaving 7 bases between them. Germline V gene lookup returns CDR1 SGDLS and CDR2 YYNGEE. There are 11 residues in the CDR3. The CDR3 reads CASSAEGPLHF. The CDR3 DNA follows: TGTGCCAGCAGCGCCGAGGGACCCCTCCACTTT.

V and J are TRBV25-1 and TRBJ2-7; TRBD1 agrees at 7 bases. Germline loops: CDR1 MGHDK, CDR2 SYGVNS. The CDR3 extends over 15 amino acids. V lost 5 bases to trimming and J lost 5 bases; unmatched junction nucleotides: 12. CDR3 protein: CASSTHDRVLDEQYF. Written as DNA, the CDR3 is TGTGCCAGCAGTACCCATGACAGGGTTTTGGACGAGCAGTACTTC.

DNA for the CDR3: TGCGCCAGCAGCCAACAGGGGCCTGGAAACACCATATATTTT. As protein: CASSQQGPGNTIYF. The chain carries TRBV5-1 and TRBJ1-3; TRBD1 aligns across 7 bases. Germline-derived CDR1 and CDR2 are SGHRS and YFSETQ. CDR3 length equals 14 residues. After removal of 4 bases from V and 2 bases from J, the junction contained 3 bases not matched to a gene.

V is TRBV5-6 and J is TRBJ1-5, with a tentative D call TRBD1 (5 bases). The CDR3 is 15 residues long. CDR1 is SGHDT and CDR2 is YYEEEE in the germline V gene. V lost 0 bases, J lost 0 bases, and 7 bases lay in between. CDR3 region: CASSLGGVSNQPQHF. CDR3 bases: TGTGCCAGCAGCTTGGGGGGGGTTAGCAATCAGCCCCAGCATTTT.

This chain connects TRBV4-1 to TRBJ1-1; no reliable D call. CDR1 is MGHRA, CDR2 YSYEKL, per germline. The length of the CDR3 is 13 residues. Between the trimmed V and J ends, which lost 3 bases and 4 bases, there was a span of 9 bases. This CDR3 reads CASSQGVGTEAFF. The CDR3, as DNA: TGCGCCAGCAGCCAGGGAGTGGGCACTGAAGCTTTCTTT.

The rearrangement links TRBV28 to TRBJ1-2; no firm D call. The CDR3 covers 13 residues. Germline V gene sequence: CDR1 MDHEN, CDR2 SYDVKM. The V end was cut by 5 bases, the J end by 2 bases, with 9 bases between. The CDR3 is CASSTRVNYGYTF. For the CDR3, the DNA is TGTGCCAGCAGTACCCGGGTAAACTATGGCTACACCTTC.

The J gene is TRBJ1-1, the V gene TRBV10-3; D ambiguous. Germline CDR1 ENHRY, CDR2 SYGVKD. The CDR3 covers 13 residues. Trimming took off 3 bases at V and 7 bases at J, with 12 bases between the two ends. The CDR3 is CAISDFQPGEAFF. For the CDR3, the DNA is TGTGCCATCAGTGACTTCCAGCCGGGTGAAGCTTTCTTT.

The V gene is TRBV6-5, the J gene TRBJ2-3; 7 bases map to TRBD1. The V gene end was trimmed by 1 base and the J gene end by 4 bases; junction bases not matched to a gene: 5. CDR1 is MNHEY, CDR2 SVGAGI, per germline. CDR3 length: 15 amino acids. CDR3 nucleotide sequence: TGTGCCAGCAGTTACTACGAGGGGGCGGCAGATACGCAGTATTTT. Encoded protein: CASSYYEGAADTQYF.

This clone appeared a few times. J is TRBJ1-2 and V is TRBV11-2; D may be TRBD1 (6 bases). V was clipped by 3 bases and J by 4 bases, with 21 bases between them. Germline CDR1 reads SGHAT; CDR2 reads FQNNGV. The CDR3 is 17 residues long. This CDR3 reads CASSFPRGRGGGYGYTF. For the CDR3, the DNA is TGTGCCAGCAGCTTCCCCCGTGGCAGGGGTGGTGGCTATGGCTACACCTTC.

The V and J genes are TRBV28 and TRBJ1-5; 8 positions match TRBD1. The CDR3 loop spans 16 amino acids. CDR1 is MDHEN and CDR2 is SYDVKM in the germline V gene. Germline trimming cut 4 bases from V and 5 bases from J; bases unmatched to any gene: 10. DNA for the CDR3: TGTGCCAGCAGTTCCCCAGGGGGCTACGGGGATCAGCCCCAGCATTTT. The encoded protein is CASSSPGGYGDQPQHF.

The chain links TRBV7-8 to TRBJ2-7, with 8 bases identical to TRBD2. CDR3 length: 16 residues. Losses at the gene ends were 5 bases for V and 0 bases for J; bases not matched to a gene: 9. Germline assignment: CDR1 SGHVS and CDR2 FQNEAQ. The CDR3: CASSESSGSSSYEQYF. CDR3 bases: TGTGCCAGCAGCGAGTCTAGCGGGTCGAGCTCCTACGAGCAGTACTTC.

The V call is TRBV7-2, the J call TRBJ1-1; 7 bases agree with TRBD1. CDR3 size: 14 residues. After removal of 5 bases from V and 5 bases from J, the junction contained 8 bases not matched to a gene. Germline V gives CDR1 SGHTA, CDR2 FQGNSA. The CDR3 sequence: CASSQLTGETEAFF. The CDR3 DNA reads TGTGCCAGCAGCCAATTAACAGGGGAGACTGAAGCTTTCTTT.

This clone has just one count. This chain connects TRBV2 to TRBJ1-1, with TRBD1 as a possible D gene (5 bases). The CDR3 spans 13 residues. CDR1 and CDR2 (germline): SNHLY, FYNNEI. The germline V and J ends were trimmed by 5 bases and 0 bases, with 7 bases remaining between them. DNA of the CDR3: TGTGCCAGCAGTATGACAGTGAACACTGAAGCTTTCTTT. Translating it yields CASSMTVNTEAFF.

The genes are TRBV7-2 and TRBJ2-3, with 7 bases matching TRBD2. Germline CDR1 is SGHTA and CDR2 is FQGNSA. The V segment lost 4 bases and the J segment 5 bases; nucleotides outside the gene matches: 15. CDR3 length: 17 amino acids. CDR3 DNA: TGTGCCAGCAGCTACACCCCTAGCGGTATAACGGGAGATACGCAGTATTTT. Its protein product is CASSYTPSGITGDTQYF. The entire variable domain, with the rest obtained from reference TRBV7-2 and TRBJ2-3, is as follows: GAGVSQSPSNKVTEKGKDVELRCDPISGHTALYWYRQSLGQGLEFLIYFQGNSAPDKSGLPSDRFSAERTGGSVSTLTIQRTQQEDSAVYLCASSYTPSGITGDTQYFGPGTRLTVL.

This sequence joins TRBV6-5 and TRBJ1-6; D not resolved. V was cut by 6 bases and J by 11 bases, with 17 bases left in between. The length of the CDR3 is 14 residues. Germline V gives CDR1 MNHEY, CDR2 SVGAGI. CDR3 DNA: TGTGCCAGCAGCGCGTCTGGTGGGAGGCCACCCCTCCACTTT. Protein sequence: CASSASGGRPPLHF.